This T cell receptor (beta chain) stems from a study of blood T cell repertoires in COVID-19. Produced via immunoSEQ multiplex PCR; TCRdb's table is partial and in-frame only. The sample yields about 68,000 clones, around 80% seen once. This clone was picked up a small number of times. CDR3 size: 14 residues. Trimming took 0 bases from V and 10 from J, leaving 14 bases between them. Germline CDR1 SGHRS, CDR2 YFSETQ. Material: peripheral blood. The gene calls are TRBV5-1 and TRBJ2-1; tentatively, D is TRBD1 (5 bases). This receptor was taken from a woman aged 45-60 years with acute or convalescent COVID-19. The CDR3 here is CASSLVGPSGEQFF. The CDR3 DNA sequence: TGCGCCAGCAGCTTGGTGGGTCCCTCAGGGGAGCAGTTCTTC.